This T cell receptor (beta chain) originates from a study of cytomegalovirus exposure and HLA in healthy donors. Study-wide background: Sequencing of some 190 million T cells in an earlier analysis found 95 million to 120 million unique TCR beta sequences. General study results and limits: As a later analysis showed, several of the most significant clusters appeared to be linked to common viral pathogens. Looking again later, the authors saw that most CMV-associated TCR beta chains seemed HLA-restricted.

The V end lost 3 bases, the J end lost 4 bases, and 8 bases lay between the germline ends. In germline, CDR1 is SQVTM, CDR2 ANQGSEA. The CDR3 is made up of 12 amino acids. A multiplex PCR was run with 60 Vbeta primers and 13 Jbeta primers. Using immunoSEQ multiplex PCR, the repertoire was profiled, and TCRdb retains in-frame clones only, with some absent. The sample has approximately 130,000 clones, 78% seen once. A remark on this clone: The antigen is undetermined.

Specimen: PBMCs. This clonotype originated in a middle-aged woman in good health and CMV-seronegative. The chain couples TRBV29-1 to TRBJ2-3; tentative D call: TRBD1 (5 bases). The DNA of the CDR3 is TGCAGCGTTGATCAGGGTCCAGATACGCAGTATTTT. As protein: CSVDQGPDTQYF.